This TCR beta chain comes out of a study of STAT3 mutations in large granular lymphocyte leukemia. General observations from the study: In T-cell large granular lymphocyte leukemia, about half of patients showed multiple immunodominant subclonotypes. No sample exists from the first appearance of each clone. In several patients, dominant TCR clone burden exceeded STAT3 mutant burden. Treatment regimens differed across patients between samplings.

Per germline, CDR1 MDHEN and CDR2 SYDVKM. This CDR3 has 14 residues. V lost 6 bases, J lost 2 bases, and 13 bases lay in between. Around 41,000 productive templates were obtained per sample on average. Clones were read by immunoSEQ multiplex PCR, and TCRdb kept only the in-frame ones, dropping some. This sample yields fewer than 15,000 clones, of which about nine tenths are seen a single time; roughly 12% belongs to the top ten. Concerning this clone itself: As yet, its antigen is unknown. The same CDR3 is also encoded by other DNA sequences in this sample.

The receptor comes from a human donor with T large granular lymphocyte leukemia. Some clones in this sample may be carry-over from other donors' samples. What was sequenced was PBMCs. The V gene is TRBV28, the J gene TRBJ1-2; no clear D gene. CDR3 nucleotide sequence: TGTGCCAGCAGACCGTGGACGGAAAACTATGGCTACACCTTC. Protein sequence: CASRPWTENYGYTF.